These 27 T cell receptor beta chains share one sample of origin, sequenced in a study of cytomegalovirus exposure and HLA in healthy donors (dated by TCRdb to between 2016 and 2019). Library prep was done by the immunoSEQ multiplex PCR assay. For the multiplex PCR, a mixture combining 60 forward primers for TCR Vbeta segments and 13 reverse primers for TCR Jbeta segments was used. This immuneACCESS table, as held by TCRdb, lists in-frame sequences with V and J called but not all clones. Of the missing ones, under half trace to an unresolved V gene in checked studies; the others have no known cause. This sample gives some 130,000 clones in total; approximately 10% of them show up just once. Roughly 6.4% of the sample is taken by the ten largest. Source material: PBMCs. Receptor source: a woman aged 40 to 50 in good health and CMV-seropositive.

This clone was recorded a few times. Here the CDR3 DNA reads TGTGCTAGTGGTTTGGTACCAGGGGCCTATGGCTACACCTTC. Protein: CASGLVPGAYGYTF. This chain joins TRBV12-5 and TRBJ1-2; possible D gene TRBD1, 6 bases. The germline V gene has CDR1 LGHNT and CDR2 FRNRAP. This CDR3 is 14 amino acids long. Trimming removed 0 bases at V and 4 bases at J, with 9 bases between.

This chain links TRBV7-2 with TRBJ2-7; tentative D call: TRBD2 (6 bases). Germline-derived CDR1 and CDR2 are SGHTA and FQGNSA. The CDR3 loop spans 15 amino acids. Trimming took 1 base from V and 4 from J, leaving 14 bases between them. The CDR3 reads CASSLGGTPLYEQYF. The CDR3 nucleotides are TGTGCCAGCAGCTTAGGGGGGACTCCATTGTACGAGCAGTACTTC.

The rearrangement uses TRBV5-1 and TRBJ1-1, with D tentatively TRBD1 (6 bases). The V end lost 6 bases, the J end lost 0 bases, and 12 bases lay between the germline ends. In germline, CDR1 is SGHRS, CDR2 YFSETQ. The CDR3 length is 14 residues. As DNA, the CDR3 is TGCGCCAGCACCTCTGGACAGATGAACACTGAAGCTTTCTTT. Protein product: CASTSGQMNTEAFF.

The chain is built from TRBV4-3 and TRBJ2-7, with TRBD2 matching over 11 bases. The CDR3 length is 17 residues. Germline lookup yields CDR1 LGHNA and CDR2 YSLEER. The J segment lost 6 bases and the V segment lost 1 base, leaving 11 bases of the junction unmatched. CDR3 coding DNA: TGCGCCAGCAGCCAAGGGGTAGCGGGGGGGAAGGGCTGCGAGCAGTACTTC. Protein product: CASSQGVAGGKGCEQYF.

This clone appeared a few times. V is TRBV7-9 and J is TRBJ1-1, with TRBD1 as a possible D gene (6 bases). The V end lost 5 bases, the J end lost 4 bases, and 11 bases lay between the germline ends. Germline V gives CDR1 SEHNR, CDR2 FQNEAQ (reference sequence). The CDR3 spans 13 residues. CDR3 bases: TGTGCCAGCAGCCCACAGGGAATCACTGAAGCTTTCTTT. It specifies CASSPQGITEAFF.

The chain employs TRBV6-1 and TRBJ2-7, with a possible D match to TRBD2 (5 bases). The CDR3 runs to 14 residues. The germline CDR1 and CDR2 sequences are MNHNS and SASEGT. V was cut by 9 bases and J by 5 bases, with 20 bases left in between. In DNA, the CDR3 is TGTGCCAGTAGTAGTCGGGGAGCTCAAGACGAGCAGTACTTC. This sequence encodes CASSSRGAQDEQYF.

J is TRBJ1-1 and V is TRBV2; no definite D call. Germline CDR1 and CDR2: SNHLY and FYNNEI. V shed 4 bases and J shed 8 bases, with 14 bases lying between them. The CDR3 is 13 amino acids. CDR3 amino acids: CASSVQATGEAFF. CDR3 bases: TGTGCCAGCAGTGTCCAGGCGACGGGGGAAGCTTTCTTT.

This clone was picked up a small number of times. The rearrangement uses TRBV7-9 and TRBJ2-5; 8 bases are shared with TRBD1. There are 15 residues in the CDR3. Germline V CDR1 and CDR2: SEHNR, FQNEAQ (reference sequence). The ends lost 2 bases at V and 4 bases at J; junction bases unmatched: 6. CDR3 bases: TGTGCCAGCAGCTTACAGCAGGGGGCTGGAGAGACCCAGTACTTC. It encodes CASSLQQGAGETQYF.

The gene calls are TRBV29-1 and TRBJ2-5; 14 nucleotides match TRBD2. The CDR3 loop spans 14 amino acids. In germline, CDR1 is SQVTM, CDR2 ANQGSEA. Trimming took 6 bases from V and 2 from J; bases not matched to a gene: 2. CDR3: CSVGTSGGQETQYF. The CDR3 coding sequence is TGCAGCGTGGGGACTAGCGGGGGACAAGAGACCCAGTACTTC.

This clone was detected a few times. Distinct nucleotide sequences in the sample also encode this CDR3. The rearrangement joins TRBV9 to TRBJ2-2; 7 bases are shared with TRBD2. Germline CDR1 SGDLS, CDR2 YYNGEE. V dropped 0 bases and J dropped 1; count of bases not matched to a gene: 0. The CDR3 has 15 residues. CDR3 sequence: CASSVAGGNTGELFF. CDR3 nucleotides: TGTGCCAGCAGCGTAGCGGGGGGGAACACCGGGGAGCTGTTTTTT.

The CDR3 coding sequence is TGTGCCAGCAGTGAAGGTAGTACAACTAATGAAAAACTGTTTTTT. It yields the protein CASSEGSTTNEKLFF. J is TRBJ1-4 and V is TRBV6-1; D is unresolved. With 1 base removed from V and 0 bases from J, the gap between germline ends came to 6 bases. This CDR3 contains 15 residues. The germline V gene has CDR1 MNHNS and CDR2 SASEGT.

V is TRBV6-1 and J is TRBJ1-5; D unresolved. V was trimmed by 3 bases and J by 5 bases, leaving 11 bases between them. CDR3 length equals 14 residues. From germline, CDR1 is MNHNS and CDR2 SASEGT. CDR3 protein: CASSEFIRDQPQHF. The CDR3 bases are TGTGCCAGCAGTGAGTTCATTCGAGATCAGCCCCAGCATTTT.

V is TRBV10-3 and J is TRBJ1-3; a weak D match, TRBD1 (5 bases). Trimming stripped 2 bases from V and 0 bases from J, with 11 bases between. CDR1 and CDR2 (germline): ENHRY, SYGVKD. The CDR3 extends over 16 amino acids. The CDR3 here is CAISETPTGSGNTIYF. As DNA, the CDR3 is TGTGCCATCAGTGAGACTCCTACAGGCTCTGGAAACACCATATATTTT.

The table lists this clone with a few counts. The DNA of the CDR3 is TGTGCCAGCAGCTCCCGGACTAGCGGGGGGACAGCAGATACGCAGTATTTT. Translating it yields CASSSRTSGGTADTQYF. V usage is TRBV9 and J usage is TRBJ2-3; TRBD2 agrees at 14 bases. The V and J ends lost 4 bases and 4 bases, in that order; junction bases with no gene match: 8. The CDR3 has 17 residues. CDR1 is SGDLS, CDR2 YYNGEE, per germline.

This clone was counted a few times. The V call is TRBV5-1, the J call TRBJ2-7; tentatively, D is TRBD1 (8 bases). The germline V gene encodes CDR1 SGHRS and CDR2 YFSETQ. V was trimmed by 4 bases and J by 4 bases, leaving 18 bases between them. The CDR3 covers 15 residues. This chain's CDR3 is CASSATGGGTYEQYF. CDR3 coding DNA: TGCGCCAGCAGCGCCACAGGGGGGGGGACGTACGAGCAGTACTTC.

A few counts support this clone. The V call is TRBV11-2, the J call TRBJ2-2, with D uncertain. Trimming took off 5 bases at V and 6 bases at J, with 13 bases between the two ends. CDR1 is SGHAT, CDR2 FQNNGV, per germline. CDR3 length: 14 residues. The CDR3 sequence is CASSPRWQSGELFF. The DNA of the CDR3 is TGTGCCAGCAGCCCGAGGTGGCAGTCCGGGGAGCTGTTTTTT.

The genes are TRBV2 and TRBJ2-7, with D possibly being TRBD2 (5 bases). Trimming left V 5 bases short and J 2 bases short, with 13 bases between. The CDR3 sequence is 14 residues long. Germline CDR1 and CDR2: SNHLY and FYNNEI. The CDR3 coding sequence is TGTGCCAGCAGTTGGACCCACGGGACCTACGAGCAGTACTTC. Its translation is CASSWTHGTYEQYF.

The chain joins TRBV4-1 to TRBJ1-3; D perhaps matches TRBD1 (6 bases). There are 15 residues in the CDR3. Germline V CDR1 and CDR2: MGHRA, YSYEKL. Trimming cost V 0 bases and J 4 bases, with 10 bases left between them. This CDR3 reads CASSQDRTEGNTIYF. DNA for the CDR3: TGCGCCAGCAGCCAAGATCGGACAGAAGGAAACACCATATATTTT.

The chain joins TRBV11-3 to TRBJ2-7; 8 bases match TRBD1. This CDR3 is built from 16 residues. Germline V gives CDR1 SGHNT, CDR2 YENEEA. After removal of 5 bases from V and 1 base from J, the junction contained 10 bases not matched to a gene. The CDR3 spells CASSPLSGTGSYEQYF. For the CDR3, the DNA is TGTGCCAGCAGCCCGCTTTCCGGGACAGGATCCTACGAGCAGTACTTC.

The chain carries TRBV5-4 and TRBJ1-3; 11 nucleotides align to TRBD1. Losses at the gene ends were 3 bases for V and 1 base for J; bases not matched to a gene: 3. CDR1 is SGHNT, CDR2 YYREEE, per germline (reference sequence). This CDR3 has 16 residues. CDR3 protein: CASSSGQGASGNTIYF. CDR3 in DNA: TGTGCCAGCAGCTCCGGACAGGGGGCTTCTGGAAACACCATATATTTT.

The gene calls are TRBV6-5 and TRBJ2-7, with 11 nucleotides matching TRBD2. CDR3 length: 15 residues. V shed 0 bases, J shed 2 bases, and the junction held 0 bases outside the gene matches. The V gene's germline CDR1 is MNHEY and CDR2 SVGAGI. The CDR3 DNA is TGTGCCAGCAGTTACTCGGGACTAGCGGCCTACGAGCAGTACTTC. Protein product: CASSYSGLAAYEQYF.

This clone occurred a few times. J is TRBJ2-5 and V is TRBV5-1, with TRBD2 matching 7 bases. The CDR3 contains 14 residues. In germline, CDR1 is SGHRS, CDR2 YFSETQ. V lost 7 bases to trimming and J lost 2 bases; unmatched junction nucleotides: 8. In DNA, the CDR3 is TGCGCCAGCCGTATCGGGGGGACTCAAGAGACCCAGTACTTC. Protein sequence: CASRIGGTQETQYF.

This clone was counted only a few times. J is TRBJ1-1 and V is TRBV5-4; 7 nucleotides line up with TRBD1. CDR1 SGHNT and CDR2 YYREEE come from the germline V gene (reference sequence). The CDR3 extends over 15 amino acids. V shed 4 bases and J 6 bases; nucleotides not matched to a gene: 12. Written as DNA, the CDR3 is TGTGCCAGCAGCCAGGACAGGCATGAGATGGCTGAAGCTTTCTTT. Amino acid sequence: CASSQDRHEMAEAFF.

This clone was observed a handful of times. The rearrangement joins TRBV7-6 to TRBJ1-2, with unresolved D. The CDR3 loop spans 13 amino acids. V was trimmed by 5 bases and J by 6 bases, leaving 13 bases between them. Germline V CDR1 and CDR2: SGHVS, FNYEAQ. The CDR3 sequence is CASSPIRGHGYTF. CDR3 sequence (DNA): TGTGCCAGCAGCCCTATACGGGGTCATGGCTACACCTTC.

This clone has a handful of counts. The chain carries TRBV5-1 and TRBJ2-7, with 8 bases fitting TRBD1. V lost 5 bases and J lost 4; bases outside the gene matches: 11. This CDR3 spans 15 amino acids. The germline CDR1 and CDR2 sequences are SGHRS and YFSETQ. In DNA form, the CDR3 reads TGCGCCAGCAGACTATACGCCGGGACAGGTTACGAGCAGTACTTC. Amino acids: CASRLYAGTGYEQYF. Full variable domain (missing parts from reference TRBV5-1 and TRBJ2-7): KAGVTQTPRYLIKTRGQQVTLSCSPISGHRSVSWYQQTPGQGLQFLFEYFSETQRNKGNFPGRFSGRQFSNSRSEMNVSTLELGDSALYLCASRLYAGTGYEQYFGPGTRLTVT.

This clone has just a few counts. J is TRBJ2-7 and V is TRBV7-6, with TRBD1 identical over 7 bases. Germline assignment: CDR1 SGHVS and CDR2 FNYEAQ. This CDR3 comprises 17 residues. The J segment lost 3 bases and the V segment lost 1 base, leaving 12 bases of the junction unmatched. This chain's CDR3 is CASSLEGLQGFHYEQYF. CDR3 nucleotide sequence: TGTGCCAGCAGCTTAGAGGGCCTACAGGGGTTCCACTACGAGCAGTACTTC. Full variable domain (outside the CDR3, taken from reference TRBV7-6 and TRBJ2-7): GAGVSQSPRYKVTKRGQDVALRCDPISGHVSLYWYRQALGQGPEFLTYFNYEAQQDKSGLPNDRFSAERPEGSISTLTIQRTEQRDSAMYRCASSLEGLQGFHYEQYFGPGTRLTVT.

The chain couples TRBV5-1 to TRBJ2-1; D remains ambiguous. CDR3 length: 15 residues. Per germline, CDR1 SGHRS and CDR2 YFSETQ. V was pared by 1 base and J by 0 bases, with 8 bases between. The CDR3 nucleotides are TGCGCCAGCAGCTTGATTAAGAGCTCCTACAATGAGCAGTTCTTC. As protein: CASSLIKSSYNEQFF.